This T cell receptor (beta chain) was profiled in a study of blood T cell repertoires in COVID-19 (dated by TCRdb to about 2020). Notes on the research overall: Collaborator samples came from the United States, Italy and Spain and covered acute and convalescent phases of COVID-19. The prospective study material was composed of cDNA or gDNA derived from T cells, B-cell-depleted T cells, or PBMCs. Subjects who had been exposed to COVID-19, were actively infected with it, or had recovered from it provided the deeply sampled blood TCRbeta repertoires that made up the dataset. A freely available public database, intended as a resource for researchers studying the immune response to SARS-CoV-2, is where the repertoires were released. The samples were drawn from the first 160 participants of the ongoing ImmuneRACE study and from 1,200 or so subjects provided by 6 global collaborators. A de-identified subject ID, COVID-19 status, age in years and sex were almost always included in the sample metadata. HLA class I and class II types, where available, came from metadata supplied by the sample provider rather than from assay-based typing.

Whole blood was collected in K2EDTA tubes by collaborating institutions according to the institutions' own protocols. For TCRbeta analysis, collaborators shipped samples as frozen whole blood, isolated PBMCs, or DNA extracted from either of those sample types. Summary of the overall study and its limitations: The quantity of clinical and demographic metadata differed by source and by participant and was supplied without curation.

As to this clone: What antigen it recognizes has not been identified. It has no much larger one-base neighbor in the sample; base qualities were not kept.

The CDR3 holds 18 amino acids from the cysteine to the phenylalanine. Only the CDR3 DNA stays, 54 bases, in frame from base 1. Based on the germline V gene (reference sequence), the CDR1 and CDR2 sequences are MNHNY and SVGAGI. V and J are truncated by 5 bases and 0 bases respectively, leaving an intervening sequence of 22 bases. TCRbeta CDR3 regions were amplified from genomic DNA by means of the immunoSEQ Assay, a bias-controlled multiplex PCR. The authors processed their data as follows. Within the assay, amplification of reference gene primers was used to estimate how many nucleated cells each sample contained. To quantify the absolute abundance of each unique TCRbeta CDR3 rearrangement, sequence reads were collapsed and filtered. Productive Simpson clonality was computed per sample as the square root of Simpson's diversity index over productive rearrangements. TCRdb obtained this table from immuneACCESS and retained in-frame rearrangements with V and J assigned. These tables miss some clones; where compared with another copy, unresolved V genes account for less than half of the shortfall, and the remainder is unexplained. The DNA was the basis for D and trimming; V, J and clone size are from that table. The sample records around 42,000 clones, approximately 89% of which are singletons. Roughly 3.3% of the sample goes to the ten largest clones.

This sequence uses TRBV6-6 and TRBJ1-1; TRBD1 could be the D gene, as 5 bases match. Sequencing was carried out using peripheral blood. The receptor was isolated from a human donor in a cohort sampled during active COVID-19. The encoded CDR3 is CASSRRRANIILNTEAFF. The nucleotides are TGTGCCAGCAGTCGTCGCAGGGCCAATATCATTTTGAACACTGAAGCTTTCTTT.